The entry that follows covers one T cell receptor (beta chain) sequence. Its specificity is unknown. Data came from immunoSEQ multiplex PCR; TCRdb stores just in-frame clones and leaves some out. The sample includes roughly 120,000 clones, 70% to 85% seen only once; the top ten take about 3.3%. This sample is drawn from a study of radiotherapy plus CTLA-4 blockade in lung cancer. Whole-study context: In approximately 17% of patients, objective responses were seen; 25% to 40% had disease control. Study results and limitations: Among blood TCR repertoires after radiotherapy plus ipilimumab, tumor-derived clones expanded. Dynamics of early blood T cell clones, together with interferon-beta, were reportedly the best predictors of response.

In chemo-refractory metastatic non-small-cell lung cancer, patients got ipilimumab CTLA-4 blockade together with focal radiation. This CDR3 contains 14 residues. In germline, CDR1 is MNHEY, CDR2 SVGAGI. With 8 bases clipped from V and 2 bases from J, the junction kept 7 bases outside the gene matches. The chain links TRBV6-5 to TRBJ2-7; 9 bases agree with TRBD1. The TCR sequence derives from a human donor with non-small cell lung cancer that progressed on radiotherapy plus ipilimumab. Some clones in this sample may be carry-over from other donors' samples. The sequencing here drew on peripheral blood, taken from a patient treated with radiotherapy plus ipilimumab. The CDR3 spells CASRDRARTYEQYF. The CDR3 DNA follows: TGTGCCAGCCGGGACAGGGCCCGAACCTACGAGCAGTACTTC.